The 30 T cell receptor beta chains in this list originate from one sample, sequenced in a study of blood T cell repertoires in COVID-19. Measured with immunoSEQ multiplex PCR; TCRdb has only the in-frame clones, and not every one. The sample lists under 250,000 clones; about 85% were seen once. The sequenced material came from peripheral blood. All receptors come from a man aged 18-30 years with active or convalescent COVID-19.

This chain connects TRBV7-9 to TRBJ1-4; 8 bases agree with TRBD1. CDR3 size: 15 residues. Trimming removed 5 bases from V and 5 bases from J; junction bases left unmatched: 7. Germline CDR1 is SEHNR and CDR2 is FQNEAQ (reference sequence). The CDR3 DNA reads as TGTGCCAGCAGCCCTAATGGACAGGGAAATGAAAAACTGTTTTTT. This sequence encodes CASSPNGQGNEKLFF.

The chain carries TRBV13 and TRBJ1-1; maybe TRBD1 (6 bases). Germline loops: CDR1 PRHDT, CDR2 FYEKMQ (reference sequence). The CDR3 has 15 amino acids. Trimming pared 5 bases from V and 1 base from J, leaving 14 bases between. In DNA, the CDR3 is TGTGCCAGCAGCCGTAAATCCAGGGGGAACACTGAAGCTTTCTTT. Translated: CASSRKSRGNTEAFF.

The genes are TRBV6-5 and TRBJ1-6, with TRBD1 as a possible D gene (5 bases). CDR1 is MNHEY, CDR2 SVGAGI, per germline. CDR3 length: 15 amino acids. The V gene lost 0 bases and the J gene lost 7 bases, with 10 bases spanning the gap. CDR3 sequence: CASSYSAGPNSPLHF. The CDR3 DNA sequence: TGTGCCAGCAGTTACTCGGCAGGGCCAAATTCACCCCTCCACTTT.

This sequence joins TRBV5-4 and TRBJ2-1; 11 bases are shared with TRBD1. Unmatched junction bases numbered 9, after V lost 4 bases and J lost 6 bases. This CDR3 spans 16 amino acids. Germline-derived CDR1 and CDR2 are SGHNT and YYREEE (reference sequence). The CDR3 region is CASSPPPGTGGNEQFF. CDR3 sequence (DNA): TGTGCCAGCAGCCCTCCCCCCGGGACAGGGGGCAATGAGCAGTTCTTC.

This clone was detected only once. V gene TRBV7-6 combines with J gene TRBJ2-3, with a weak D call TRBD2 (5 bases). Germline V gene lookup returns CDR1 SGHVS and CDR2 FNYEAQ. The CDR3 totals 16 residues. V was shortened by 5 bases and J by 2 bases, with 17 bases between the two germline ends. CDR3 DNA: TGTGCCAGCAGCCCCACGGGCGGGCCTTTCACAGATACGCAGTATTTT. It translates to CASSPTGGPFTDTQYF.

The rearrangement uses TRBV27 and TRBJ2-3, with D possibly matching TRBD1 (6 bases). V lost 6 bases, J lost 0 bases, and 13 bases lay in between. Germline V lookup: CDR1 MNHEY, CDR2 SMNVEV (reference sequence). The CDR3 extends over 15 amino acids. CDR3 coding DNA: TGTGCCAGCAGGTTGGGACAAACAAGCACAGATACGCAGTATTTT. Protein: CASRLGQTSTDTQYF.

This clone has a handful of counts. The chain has TRBV19 and TRBJ2-7; 7 bases agree with TRBD1. The germline gives CDR1 LNHDA, CDR2 SQIVND (reference sequence). With 2 bases clipped from V and 3 bases from J, the junction kept 7 bases outside the gene matches. This CDR3 comprises 15 residues. The CDR3 nucleotides are TGTGCCAGTAGTATACGACCGGGACAGAGCTACGAGCAGTACTTC. This codes for CASSIRPGQSYEQYF.

V usage is TRBV2 and J usage is TRBJ2-3; TRBD1 matches 11 bases. Germline CDR1 and CDR2: SNHLY and FYNNEI. The CDR3 sequence is 15 residues long. The V segment lost 7 bases and the J segment 4 bases; nucleotides outside the gene matches: 7. CDR3 in DNA: TGTGCCAGCACCCTACTGGGACAGGGGGCAGATACGCAGTATTTT. Its protein is CASTLLGQGADTQYF.

A note on this clone: The junction does not match germline at one end; this may be a read error. This rearrangement joins TRBV2 to TRBJ1-1; 7 bases are a match to TRBD1. Germline CDR1 and CDR2: SNHLY and FYNNEI. The CDR3 extends over 16 amino acids. The DNA for the CDR3 is TGTGCCAGCAGCGAAGTCACCGCAGCAGGGGGTAGTACAACTTTCTTT. Protein: CASSEVTAAGGSTTFF.

The chain employs TRBV18 and TRBJ1-6, with D perhaps TRBD1 (6 bases). The CDR3 is 15 amino acids. Trimming shortened V by 2 bases and J by 9 bases, and 14 bases separated the two germline ends. CDR1 KGHSH and CDR2 LQKENI come from the germline V gene. CDR3 nucleotides: TGTGCCAGCTCACCAAGCTATAAACAGGGTTCACCCCTCCACTTT. Amino acids: CASSPSYKQGSPLHF. Together with reference TRBV18 and TRBJ1-6, the CDR3 gives the full variable domain: NAGVMQNPRHLVRRRGQEARLRCSPMKGHSHVYWYRQLPEEGLKFMVYLQKENIIDESGMPKERFSAEFPKEGPSILRIQQVVRGDSAAYFCASSPSYKQGSPLHFGNGTRLTVT.

V and J are TRBV4-3 and TRBJ2-1; possibly TRBD2 for D (5 bases). The V gene lost 1 base and the J gene lost 0 bases, with 13 bases spanning the gap. The CDR3 covers 17 residues. Germline V gene data show CDR1 as LGHNA and CDR2 as YSLEER. The CDR3 DNA reads TGCGCCAGCAGCCAAGGAGGGCTAGCAGACTCCTACAATGAGCAGTTCTTC. Translated, it gives CASSQGGLADSYNEQFF.

The chain employs TRBV18 and TRBJ1-1; D possibly corresponds to TRBD1 (6 bases). Germline V gene sequence: CDR1 KGHSH, CDR2 LQKENI. The ends were cut back, 6 bases at V and 5 bases at J, with 13 bases in the middle. The CDR3 consists of 13 residues. CDR3 bases: TGTGCCAGCTCCCCGCCGGACAGAACTGAAGCTTTCTTT. Its protein is CASSPPDRTEAFF.

This chain joins TRBV7-2 and TRBJ2-1, with D unresolved. The V gene's germline CDR1 is SGHTA and CDR2 FQGNSA. This CDR3 spans 17 amino acids. V lost 2 bases and J lost 5, with 19 bases in between. The CDR3 reads CASSLLGQVFNDNEQFF. The CDR3 coding sequence is TGTGCCAGCAGCTTACTCGGCCAGGTTTTTAATGACAATGAGCAGTTCTTC.

In its sample, this clone was seen a few times. V gene TRBV6-6 combines with J gene TRBJ2-7; D gene unclear. This CDR3 comprises 13 residues. Trimming shortened V by 6 bases and J by 5 bases, and 14 bases separated the two germline ends. CDR1 is MNHNY, CDR2 SVGAGI, per germline (reference sequence). The CDR3, as DNA: TGTGCCAGCAGCCTGACTGAGAGAAACGAGCAGTACTTC. Its protein is CASSLTERNEQYF.

For this clone: At one boundary the junction diverges from the germline segment, which might be a read error. This rearrangement joins TRBV7-3 to TRBJ2-3, with 14 bases identical to TRBD2. This CDR3 comprises 18 residues. Germline V gene sequence: CDR1 SGHTA, CDR2 FQGTGA. The chain's CDR3 is CASSLTGTSGRGTDTQYF. The DNA of the CDR3 is TGTGCCAGCAGCTTAACCGGGACTAGCGGGAGAGGAACAGATACACAGTATTTT.

The rearrangement joins TRBV13 to TRBJ2-1; D gene unclear. CDR3 length: 16 amino acids. V dropped 5 bases and J dropped 4 bases, with 18 bases sitting between them. Germline CDR1 reads PRHDT; CDR2 reads FYEKMQ (reference sequence). CDR3 sequence: CASSPETAENYNEQFF. The DNA of the CDR3 is TGTGCCAGCAGCCCCGAGACTGCTGAGAATTACAATGAGCAGTTCTTC. The variable domain in full, completed from reference TRBV13 and TRBJ2-1, reads AAGVIQSPRHLIKEKRETATLKCYPIPRHDTVYWYQQGPGQDPQFLISFYEKMQSDKGSIPDRFSAQQFSDYHSELNMSSLELGDSALYFCASSPETAENYNEQFFGPGTRLTVL.

In its sample, this clone was seen a few times. This rearrangement joins TRBV5-1 to TRBJ1-2, with D unresolved. Germline values: CDR1 SGHRS, CDR2 YFSETQ. The CDR3 is 14 residues long. Trimming pared 2 bases from V and 8 bases from J, leaving 16 bases between. CDR3 sequence reads: CASSLMNLSGGYTF. CDR3 bases: TGCGCCAGCAGCTTAATGAACCTCTCGGGAGGCTACACCTTC. Variable domain in full (rest from reference TRBV5-1 and TRBJ1-2): KAGVTQTPRYLIKTRGQQVTLSCSPISGHRSVSWYQQTPGQGLQFLFEYFSETQRNKGNFPGRFSGRQFSNSRSEMNVSTLELGDSALYLCASSLMNLSGGYTFGSGTRLTVV.

This chain uses TRBV9 with TRBJ1-3, with 8 bases that match TRBD1. J lost 1 base, V lost 6 bases, and 3 bases had no gene match. Germline lookup yields CDR1 SGDLS and CDR2 YYNGEE. The length of the CDR3 is 14 residues. Here the CDR3 DNA reads TGTGCCAGCACTCAGGGGGCATCTGGAAACACCATATATTTT. As protein: CASTQGASGNTIYF.

The rearrangement links TRBV28 to TRBJ1-2; D is undetermined. Trimming took off 1 base at V and 8 bases at J, with 8 bases between the two ends. The CDR3 totals 12 residues. CDR1 MDHEN and CDR2 SYDVKM come from the germline V gene. The CDR3: CASSLSVGGYTF. In DNA, the CDR3 is TGTGCCAGCAGTTTATCAGTCGGGGGCTACACCTTC.

This chain joins TRBV3-1 (or the pseudogene TRBV3-2) and TRBJ1-1; possibly TRBD1 for D (6 bases). Germline V CDR1 and CDR2: LGHDT, YNNKEL (reference sequence). Between the trimmed V and J ends, which lost 0 bases and 3 bases, there was a span of 20 bases. The CDR3 is 18 amino acids. The CDR3 protein is CASSQDVVGVRGYTEAFF. CDR3 in DNA: TGTGCCAGCAGCCAAGATGTCGTCGGAGTCAGGGGATACACTGAAGCTTTCTTT.

The chain uses TRBV6-5 and TRBJ1-2, with a tentative D call TRBD1 (5 bases). Trimming took off 3 bases at V and 4 bases at J, with 9 bases between the two ends. The CDR3 totals 13 residues. Germline loops: CDR1 MNHEY, CDR2 SVGAGI. The CDR3 DNA follows: TGTGCCAGCAGTTATGACAGAAGCTATGGCTACACCTTC. Encoded protein: CASSYDRSYGYTF.

The V gene is TRBV4-1, the J gene TRBJ2-6; the D gene is possibly TRBD1 (6 bases). The germline gives CDR1 MGHRA, CDR2 YSYEKL. The V gene lost 0 bases and the J gene lost 1 base, with 16 bases spanning the gap. The CDR3 consists of 19 residues. The CDR3: CASSQDPGTGFSGANVLTF. For the CDR3, the DNA is TGCGCCAGCAGCCAAGATCCGGGCACAGGGTTTTCTGGGGCCAACGTCCTGACTTTC.

The gene calls are TRBV4-3 and TRBJ1-2; TRBD1 matches at 8 bases. There are 15 residues in the CDR3. The V segment lost 0 bases and the J segment 5 bases; nucleotides outside the gene matches: 5. Germline lookup yields CDR1 LGHNA and CDR2 YSLEER. The CDR3 DNA reads TGCGCCAGCAGCCAAGACGGACAGGGCTTATATGGCTACACCTTC. Protein sequence: CASSQDGQGLYGYTF.

This clone was picked up a small number of times. The rearrangement uses TRBV11-3 and TRBJ2-3; D uncertain. CDR1 and CDR2 (germline): SGHNT, YENEEA. The CDR3 extends over 13 amino acids. Trimming shortened V by 4 bases and J by 6 bases, and 11 bases separated the two germline ends. For the CDR3, the DNA is TGTGCCAGCAGCTCCGACAATTACGATACGCAGTATTTT. Translating gives CASSSDNYDTQYF.

V and J are TRBV3-1 (or the pseudogene TRBV3-2) and TRBJ2-3; TRBD2 matches at 8 bases. This CDR3 is 16 amino acids long. The V gene end was trimmed by 2 bases and the J gene end by 3 bases; junction bases not matched to a gene: 7. The V gene's germline CDR1 is LGHDT and CDR2 YNNKEL (reference sequence). The CDR3 coding sequence is TGTGCCAGCAGCCAAATGGGACTAGTTGGTACAGATACGCAGTATTTT. It encodes CASSQMGLVGTDTQYF.

There are a few counts of this clone. This chain uses TRBV20-1 with TRBJ2-3; 10 bases line up with TRBD2. The CDR3 extends over 16 amino acids. The germline CDR1 and CDR2 sequences are DFQATT and SNEGSKA (reference sequence). With 3 bases clipped from V and 1 base from J, the junction kept 7 bases outside the gene matches. The CDR3, as DNA: TGCAGTGCTAGTTCAGGGACTAGCGCCGGCACAGATACGCAGTATTTT. Translating gives CSASSGTSAGTDTQYF.

This chain connects TRBV14 to TRBJ1-5; 9 positions agree with TRBD1. The V segment lost 4 bases and the J segment 3 bases; nucleotides outside the gene matches: 4. The CDR3 totals 15 residues. CDR1 and CDR2 from the germline V gene are SGHDN and FVKESK. The CDR3 loop reads CASSPGTGINQPQHF. In DNA, the CDR3 is TGTGCCAGCAGCCCGGGGACAGGGATCAATCAGCCCCAGCATTTT.

This clone showed up just a few times. The chain uses TRBV10-3 and TRBJ1-1, with D unresolved. This CDR3 comprises 15 residues. Germline loops: CDR1 ENHRY, CDR2 SYGVKD. V lost 5 bases and J lost 4, with 17 bases in between. The CDR3 DNA follows: TGTGCCATCAGTTACGACATGGGCGTAGGCACTGAAGCTTTCTTT. The encoded protein is CAISYDMGVGTEAFF.

The chain joins TRBV10-3 to TRBJ2-3, with D perhaps matching TRBD2 (7 bases). The V gene's germline CDR1 is ENHRY and CDR2 SYGVKD. V lost 4 bases and J 0 bases, leaving 23 bases between the germline ends. This CDR3 is built from 19 residues. The CDR3 nucleotides read TGTGCCATCAGTGGGGGGCGGGAGCTAGTGTCAGCTAGCACAGATACGCAGTATTTT. This gives the protein CAISGGRELVSASTDTQYF.

The chain couples TRBV7-9 to TRBJ1-1, with no clear D. Between the trimmed V and J ends, which lost 0 bases and 7 bases, there was a span of 6 bases. The CDR3 has 12 residues. CDR1 and CDR2 (germline): SEHNR, FQNEAQ (reference sequence). CDR3 in DNA: TGTGCCAGCAGCTTAGCGCCAGGTGAAGCTTTCTTT. Translated: CASSLAPGEAFF.